The 3 T cell receptor beta chains below were found in one sample sequenced in a study of T cell changes during pregnancy in multiple sclerosis. Here immunoSEQ multiplex PCR was the method, and the copy in TCRdb shows in-frame clones only, minus some. The sample lists 57,000 or so clones; under 95% were seen once. Sequencing was performed on peripheral blood, taken in the second trimester of pregnancy. These TCRs come from a female donor with multiple sclerosis, enrolled in a pregnancy study.

CDR3 protein: CSVEVGAGYGYTF. The CDR3 DNA sequence: TGCAGCGTTGAAGTCGGTGCGGGCTATGGCTACACCTTC. The chain is built from TRBV29-1 and TRBJ1-2; no reliable D call. Trimming left V 1 base short and J 4 bases short, with 10 bases between. CDR1 SQVTM and CDR2 ANQGSEA come from the germline V gene. The CDR3 has 13 amino acids.

V is TRBV6-5 and J is TRBJ2-4; 8 bases line up with TRBD1. CDR1 is MNHEY and CDR2 is SVGAGI in the germline V gene. Losses at the gene ends were 2 bases for V and 8 bases for J; bases not matched to a gene: 5. The CDR3 sequence is 14 residues long. The DNA of the CDR3 is TGTGCCAGCAGTTACAGGGGACAGGTGGACATTCAGTACTTC. Translating it yields CASSYRGQVDIQYF.

This chain joins TRBV5-1 and TRBJ1-4; D is perhaps TRBD1 (6 bases). CDR3 length equals 15 residues. V shed 0 bases and J shed 2 bases, with 8 bases lying between them. Germline assignment: CDR1 SGHRS and CDR2 YFSETQ. The CDR3 DNA sequence: TGCGCCAGCAGCTTGGAGGGGGATACTAATGAAAAACTGTTTTTT. Translating gives CASSLEGDTNEKLFF.